Detailed here is one TCR beta chain. Its antigen is unidentified. Germline assignment: CDR1 SQVTM and CDR2 ANQGSEA. V lost 4 bases to trimming and J lost 6 bases, with 12 bases between them. The CDR3 spans 12 residues. Sequencing was performed with immunoSEQ multiplex PCR; in TCRdb, only in-frame clones are kept and a portion is missing. The sample has about 140,000 clones, about 82% seen once. This sample is drawn from a study of T cell responses to AZD1222 COVID-19 vaccine. Study results and caveats: White British ancestry dominated among donors, who included more females, and clonal diversity was possibly underestimated.

This TCR was recovered from an adult who received the AZD1222 COVID-19 vaccine. The rearrangement joins TRBV29-1 to TRBJ1-1; D is uncertain. The material was peripheral blood, obtained 28 days after the second AZD1222 dose. DNA for the CDR3: TGCAGCGTTGCTCCCAGTGGTGCTGAAGCTTTCTTT. Protein product: CSVAPSGAEAFF.